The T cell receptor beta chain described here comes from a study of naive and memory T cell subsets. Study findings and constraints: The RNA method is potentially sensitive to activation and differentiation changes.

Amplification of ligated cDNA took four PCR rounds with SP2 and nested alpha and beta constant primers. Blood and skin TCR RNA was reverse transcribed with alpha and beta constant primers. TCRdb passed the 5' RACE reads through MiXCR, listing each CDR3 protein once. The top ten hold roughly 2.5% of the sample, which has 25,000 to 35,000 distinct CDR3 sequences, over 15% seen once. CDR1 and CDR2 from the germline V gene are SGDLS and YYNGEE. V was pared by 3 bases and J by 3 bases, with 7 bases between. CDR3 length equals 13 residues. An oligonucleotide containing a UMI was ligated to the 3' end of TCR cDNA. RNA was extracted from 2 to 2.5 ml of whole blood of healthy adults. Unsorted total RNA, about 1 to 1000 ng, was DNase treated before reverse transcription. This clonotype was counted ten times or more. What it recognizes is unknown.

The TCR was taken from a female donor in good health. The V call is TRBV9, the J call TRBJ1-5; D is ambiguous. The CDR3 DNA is TGTGCCAGCAGCGGCCGACCCAATCAGCCCCAGCATTTT. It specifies CASSGRPNQPQHF.